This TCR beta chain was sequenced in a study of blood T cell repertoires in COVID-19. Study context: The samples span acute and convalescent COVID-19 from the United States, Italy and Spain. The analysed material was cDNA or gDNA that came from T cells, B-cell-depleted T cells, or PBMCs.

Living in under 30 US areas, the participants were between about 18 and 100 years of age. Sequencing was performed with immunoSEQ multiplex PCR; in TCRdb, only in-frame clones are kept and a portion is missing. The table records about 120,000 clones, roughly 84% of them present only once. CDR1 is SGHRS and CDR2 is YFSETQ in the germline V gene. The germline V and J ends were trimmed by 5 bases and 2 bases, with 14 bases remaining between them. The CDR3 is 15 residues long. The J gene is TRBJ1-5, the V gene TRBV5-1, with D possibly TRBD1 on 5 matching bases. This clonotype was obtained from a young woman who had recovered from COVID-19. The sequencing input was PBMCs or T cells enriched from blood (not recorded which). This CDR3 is CASRMSGDRNQPQHF. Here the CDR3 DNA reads TGCGCCAGCAGGATGTCGGGGGATCGCAATCAGCCCCAGCATTTT.